These T cell receptor beta chains were read from a single sample in a study of human thymus T cells. TCRdb keeps only in-frame clones here, not all; method: immunoSEQ multiplex PCR. The data show tens of thousands of clones, around 96% seen once. The material sequenced was thymus tissue. These TCRs come from a boy in the first two years of life with a congenital heart defect but otherwise immunologically healthy. Both conserved end residues are part of each CDR3. The D gene is left open where the match is weak. A row's size may be missing; if present it is once, few, many or a size class.

j_gene	v_gene	d_gene	abundance	CDR3nt	CDR3aa
TRBJ1-4	TRBV5-4	NA	NA	TGTGCCAGCAGCTTGGTTCCCCTAGGTGAGGGGCTTAATGAAAAACTGTTTTTT	CASSLVPLGEGLNEKLFF
TRBJ2-3	TRBV5-4	NA	NA	TGTGCCAGCAGCTACGACCCGGGACCCGACACAGATACGCAGTATTTT	CASSYDPGPDTDTQYF
TRBJ2-7	TRBV10-3	TRBD2	NA	TGTGCCATCAGTGAGTCGTGCGGGAGCTCCTACGAGCAGTACTTC	CAISESCGSSYEQYF
TRBJ2-7	TRBV28	NA	NA	TGTGCCAGCAGTTTATCATGGCAGGGGAGGTACGAGCAGTACTTC	CASSLSWQGRYEQYF
TRBJ2-3	TRBV19	TRBD2	NA	TGTGCCAGTAGTATAGACAAGACTAGCGGGACCACAGATACGCAGTATTTT	CASSIDKTSGTTDTQYF
TRBJ1-1	TRBV4-2	NA	NA	TGTGCCAGCAGCCCCAACTCAAGGTTTAGGGATGAAGCTTTCTTT	CASSPNSRFRDEAFF
TRBJ2-4	TRBV21-1	NA	NA	TGTGCCAGCAGCACCGACCGGGGCCTAGGCAAAAACATTCAGTACTTC	CASSTDRGLGKNIQYF
TRBJ1-1	TRBV15	NA	NA	TGTGCCACCAGCATAGGGGGATTGAACACTGAAGCTTTCTTT	CATSIGGLNTEAFF
TRBJ1-2	TRBV21-1	NA	NA	TGTGCCAGCAGCAAAGATTCAGGGAGGCACTATGGCTACACCTTC	CASSKDSGRHYGYTF
TRBJ1-1	TRBV29-1	NA	NA	TGCAGCGTTGGCAGGGTGGGGTTGGTGAACACTGAAGCTTTCTTT	CSVGRVGLVNTEAFF
TRBJ1-5	TRBV25-1	NA	NA	TGTGCCAGCAGTGAATTCCCCACAGACCAGCCCCAGCATTTT	CASSEFPTDQPQHF
TRBJ2-3	TRBV7-3	TRBD2	NA	TGTGCCAGCAGCTTATGGGGACTAGCGGGGGGTATCCCCGGCACAGATACGCAGTATTTT	CASSLWGLAGGIPGTDTQYF
TRBJ1-5	TRBV19	TRBD1	NA	TGTGCCAGTAGCAACAACAGGGGGAGCCAGCCCCAGCATTTT	CASSNNRGSQPQHF
TRBJ2-5	TRBV28	NA	NA	TGTGCCAGCAGTTTGGTCAGATTCAGGGGAGTGCAAGAGACCCAGTACTTC	CASSLVRFRGVQETQYF
TRBJ1-2	TRBV12-5	NA	NA	TGTGCTAGTGGACGGGGGCAGGGTGACTATGGCTACACCTTC	CASGRGQGDYGYTF
TRBJ1-1	TRBV20-1	TRBD1	NA	TGCAGTGCAGGACAGGGAGGAGCTTTCTTT	CSAGQGGAFF
TRBJ2-3	TRBV10-3	NA	NA	TGTGCCATCAGTGCGAGGGGAGGGACAGGGTTCGAGCGGGAGGTGGTGACGCAGTATTTT	CAISARGGTGFEREVVTQYF
TRBJ2-1	TRBV19	TRBD2	NA	TGTGCCAGTAGTATCCCCTCCTTTTCTAGCGGGAGGGTGGGTGAGCAGTTCTTC	CASSIPSFSSGRVGEQFF
TRBJ2-7	TRBV6-5	TRBD1	once	TGTGCCAGCAGCCCGGGACAGGGGGACCCCTACGAGCAGTACTTC	CASSPGQGDPYEQYF
TRBJ1-2	TRBV6-5	NA	NA	TGTGCCAGCAGTTACTCGAGAGAGGCAGAAGACTATGGCTACACCTTC	CASSYSREAEDYGYTF
TRBJ2-3	TRBV25-1	NA	NA	TGTGCCAGCAGTGTGGGGGGAGGCCCGGAAGATACGCAGTATTTT	CASSVGGGPEDTQYF
TRBJ2-6	TRBV7-9	NA	NA	TGTGCCAGCAGCTATTTACCCGGGACCCCTAGCTCTGGGGCCAACGTCCTGACTTTC	CASSYLPGTPSSGANVLTF
TRBJ2-3	TRBV27	TRBD1	once	TGTGCCAGCATCCCTAAGACAGGGAATTACCTAAGCACAGATACGCAGTATTTT	CASIPKTGNYLSTDTQYF
TRBJ1-2	TRBV18	TRBD1	NA	TGTGCCAGCTCACCAGCCGGGACAGGGGGCGTTATTAGCTACACCTTC	CASSPAGTGGVISYTF
TRBJ2-5	TRBV9	TRBD2	NA	TGTGCCAGCAGCGTAGTCCTAGGGCTAGCGGGGGGACAAGAGACCCAGTACTTC	CASSVVLGLAGGQETQYF
TRBJ2-1	TRBV11-2	TRBD2	NA	TGTGCCAGCAGCCTCGCCCCACAGGGTGGACTAGCGGTCTACAATGAGCAGTTCTTC	CASSLAPQGGLAVYNEQFF
TRBJ1-1	TRBV6-8	NA	NA	TGTGCCAGCAGTCCCTATCAAACCCAATCGGGACTGAGGAACACTGAAGCTTTCTTT	CASSPYQTQSGLRNTEAFF